This T cell receptor (beta chain) was sequenced in a study of regulatory T cells in long-lasting Graves disease. This clonotype was seen a few times. CDR3 regions were amplified by Arm-PCR using iRepertoire HTBI primers to build TCR beta libraries. One entry per CDR3 protein, called by TCRdb with MiXCR from the multiplex PCR reads. Counted here are approximately 500,000 distinct CDR3 sequences, 20% to 25% occurring once; the ten biggest clones make up roughly 7%. V was trimmed by 4 bases and J by 5 bases, leaving 25 bases between them. Germline assignment: CDR1 SGHTS and CDR2 YDEGEE. This CDR3 comprises 17 residues. Time point reported: persistent/refractory GD, antithyroid drugs over 5 years with positive TRAb. PBMC RNA served as the TCR library source.

Here the sequenced sample was peripheral blood mononuclear cells (PBMCs), taken when the disease was refractory, from a patient treated with antithyroid drugs. The sequence derives from a female donor with Graves disease. The chain combines TRBV5-8 with TRBJ2-7, with D tentatively TRBD1 (6 bases). DNA of the CDR3: TGTGCCAGCAGCGGCGGAGCCGGGACACAGGTACTGGACGAGCAGTACTTC. Encoded protein: CASSGGAGTQVLDEQYF.